This TCR beta chain was obtained from a study of response to subunit inactivated influenza vaccine. TCRdb used MiXCR to reprocess the RT-PCR reads, holding one entry per CDR3 protein. Of some 200,000 distinct CDR3 sequences listed, 10% to 15% were seen once; the top ten hold around 32%. The CDR3 is 17 amino acids. Losses at the gene ends were 2 bases for V and 0 bases for J; bases not matched to a gene: 8. From germline, CDR1 is WSHSY and CDR2 SAAADI. This clonotype has only a few counts. These data were also reused for a study on T cells expressing NK-cell markers. That work adds: The authors generated TCR beta cDNA through 5'RACE template switching with UMIs. There were seven HCMV-seropositive donors and one seronegative donor among the eight sequenced. Sorting of alpha-beta TCR T cells alone was achieved in several experiments with an anti-gamma-delta TCR antibody. The share of CD8+ T cells held by dominant NKG2C+ clonotypes was about 1.0-7.5% in about 6 donors. Several donors showed these clonotypes also leading the CD3+CD56-NKG2C+ fraction.

The receptor was isolated from a man in his fifties or sixties who received an inactivated influenza vaccine. The rearrangement uses TRBV10-2 and TRBJ2-7; 9 nucleotides match TRBD1. Specimen: CD8+ T cells sorted from PBMCs, collected about 11 days after vaccination. In DNA form, the CDR3 reads TGCGCCAGCAGTGAGCCCCTCGACAGGGGGGACTCCTACGAGCAGTACTTC. It is translated as CASSEPLDRGDSYEQYF.